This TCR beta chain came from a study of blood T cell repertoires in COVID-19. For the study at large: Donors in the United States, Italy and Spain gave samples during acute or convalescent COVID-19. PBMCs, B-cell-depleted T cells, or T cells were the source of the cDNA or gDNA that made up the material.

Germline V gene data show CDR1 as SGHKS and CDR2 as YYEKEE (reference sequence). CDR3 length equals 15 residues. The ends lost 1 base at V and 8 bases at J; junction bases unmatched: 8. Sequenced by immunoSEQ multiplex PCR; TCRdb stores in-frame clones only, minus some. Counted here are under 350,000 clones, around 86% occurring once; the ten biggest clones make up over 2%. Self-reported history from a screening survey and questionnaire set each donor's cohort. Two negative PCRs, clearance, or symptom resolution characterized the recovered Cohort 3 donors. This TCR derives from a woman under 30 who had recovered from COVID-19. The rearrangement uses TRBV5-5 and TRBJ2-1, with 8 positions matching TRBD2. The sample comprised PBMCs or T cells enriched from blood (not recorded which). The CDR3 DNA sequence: TGTGCCAGCAGCTTGCGTTCCCGGGAGGGGGATGAGCAGTTCTTC. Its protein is CASSLRSREGDEQFF. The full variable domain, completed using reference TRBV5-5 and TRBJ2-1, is DAGVTQSPTHLIKTRGQQVTLRCSPISGHKSVSWYQQVLGQGPQFIFQYYEKEERGRGNFPDRFSARQFPNYSSELNVNALLLGDSALYLCASSLRSREGDEQFFGPGTRLTVL.